This T cell receptor beta chain was identified during a study of blood T cell repertoires in COVID-19. Recovery meant two consecutive negative NP/OP PCR tests, professional clearance, or resolved symptoms. Generated by immunoSEQ multiplex PCR, the TCRdb table keeps only in-frame clones and is missing some. The table includes fewer than 450,000 clones, 85% to 90% detected once. The table lists this clone with a few counts. This sequence was found in a woman under 30 who had recovered from COVID-19. The sequenced material came from PBMCs or T cells enriched from blood (not recorded which).

CDR3 residues: CASSPRGGPQHF. The CDR3 DNA sequence: TGTGCCAGCTCACCACGGGGGGGGCCCCAGCATTTT. The chain carries TRBV18 and TRBJ1-5; tentative D call: TRBD1 (5 bases). Trimming took 1 base from V and 9 from J, leaving 7 bases between them. Germline V gives CDR1 KGHSH, CDR2 LQKENI. This CDR3 spans 12 amino acids.